What follows is one TCR beta chain and its context. Its antigen is unidentified. In germline, CDR1 is LNHDA, CDR2 SQIVND (reference sequence). Between the trimmed V and J ends, which lost 3 bases and 4 bases, there was a span of 15 bases. CDR3 size: 15 residues. The method was immunoSEQ multiplex PCR; TCRdb's version includes in-frame clones alone and lacks a portion of them. Among 80,000 or so clones listed, over 90% were seen once. The entry originates in a study of T cell responses to AZD1222 COVID-19 vaccine. Study-wide context: Timing groups of about 4 and about 12 weeks for second doses were pooled.

General observations from the study: Spike-specific TCR breadth and depth rose after two AZD1222 doses. Variant regions that are unmutated are reportedly the target of nearly half of spike-specific TCRs.

V is TRBV19 and J is TRBJ1-1, with unresolved D. The material was peripheral blood, obtained on day 0 of AZD1222 vaccination. The sequence derives from an adult in good health. CDR3 region: CASSIPQGLGTEAFF. The CDR3 DNA is TGTGCCAGTAGTATCCCCCAAGGCCTCGGCACTGAAGCTTTCTTT.